These 8 T cell receptor beta chains came from one sample sequenced in a study of blood T cell repertoires in COVID-19. Using immunoSEQ multiplex PCR, the repertoire was profiled, and TCRdb retains in-frame clones only, with some absent. The table records around 55,000 clones, over 80% of them present only once. Sequencing used peripheral blood. All receptors come from a man between 35 and 55 years old with COVID-19, enrolled during active disease.

CDR3 DNA sequence: TGCGCCAGCAGCGACGGACAGCGAAACTACAATGAGCAGTTCTTC. Its translation: CASSDGQRNYNEQFF. The chain is built from TRBV5-1 and TRBJ2-1; tentatively, D is TRBD1 (6 bases). V was cut by 4 bases and J by 3 bases, with 14 bases left in between. The CDR3 totals 15 residues. Germline loops: CDR1 SGHRS, CDR2 YFSETQ.

Comments on this clone: At one of its ends the junction is not consistent with the germline gene, which may arise from a read error. The rearrangement uses TRBV2 and TRBJ2-4, with 12 bases fitting TRBD1. CDR1 SNHLY and CDR2 FYNNEI come from the germline V gene. The CDR3 consists of 15 residues. DNA of the CDR3: TGTGCCAGCTCCCCGCGGGGACAGGGGGCCACCCTTGTGGACTTC. As protein: CASSPRGQGATLVDF.

The chain has TRBV7-2 and TRBJ1-2; 7 bases are shared with TRBD1. With V trimmed by 5 bases and J by 2 bases, 5 bases remained unmatched. This CDR3 region has 14 residues. Germline V gene sequence: CDR1 SGHTA, CDR2 FQGNSA. The CDR3 bases are TGTGCCAGCAGCATTTCGACAGGGAACTATGGCTACACCTTC. Translation: CASSISTGNYGYTF.

This clone occurred once. J is TRBJ2-1 and V is TRBV27; 8 positions agree with TRBD1. The germline CDR1 and CDR2 sequences are MNHEY and SMNVEV (reference sequence). The CDR3 spans 14 residues. Trimming took 6 bases from V and 10 from J; bases not matched to a gene: 11. The CDR3 sequence is CASRTRQGRNEQFF. CDR3 nucleotides: TGTGCCAGCAGAACGAGACAGGGGAGGAACGAGCAGTTCTTC.

This clone appeared a single time. CDR3 sequence: CASSELAGEQYF. The DNA for the CDR3 is TGCGCCAGCAGTGAGCTGGCGGGCGAGCAGTACTTC. The chain carries TRBV10-1 and TRBJ2-7, with a weak D call TRBD2 (5 bases). The V gene lost 2 bases and the J gene lost 6 bases, with 8 bases spanning the gap. CDR1 WNHNN and CDR2 SYGVQD come from the germline V gene (reference sequence). This CDR3 region has 12 residues.

V usage is TRBV19 and J usage is TRBJ2-6; 9 bases are shared with TRBD1. This CDR3 has 17 residues. Germline V lookup: CDR1 LNHDA, CDR2 SQIVND (reference sequence). J was trimmed by 4 bases and V by 6 bases; bases with no gene match: 10. In nucleotides, the CDR3 is TGTGCCAGTAGATCTCAGGACAGGGGAACCGGGGCCAACGTCCTGACTTTC. It is translated as CASRSQDRGTGANVLTF.

The chain employs TRBV3-1 (or the pseudogene TRBV3-2) and TRBJ2-7, with 10 bases fitting TRBD1. V lost 2 bases and J lost 4; bases outside the gene matches: 5. The CDR3 is 15 residues long. Germline CDR1 reads LGHDT; CDR2 reads YNNKEL (reference sequence). CDR3 sequence: CASSQMTGGSYEQYF. CDR3 DNA: TGTGCCAGCAGCCAAATGACAGGGGGCTCATACGAGCAGTACTTC.

The J gene is TRBJ1-4, the V gene TRBV4-1; D unclear. The germline V gene has CDR1 MGHRA and CDR2 YSYEKL. The CDR3 length is 13 residues. V shed 1 base and J shed 8 bases, with 8 bases lying between them. The CDR3: CASSQGYREKLFF. In DNA form, the CDR3 reads TGCGCCAGCAGCCAAGGCTATCGGGAAAAACTGTTTTTT.